The T cell receptor beta chain described here comes from a study of persistence of HIV-infected CD4 T cells. Stimulation used around 9.1 ug/mL lysate from CMV-infected fibroblasts. CD40L/CD69 double-negative CD45RO-high memory CD4+ T cells were collected. This was the immunoSEQ version 4 assay in survey mode. Sequencing was performed with immunoSEQ multiplex PCR; in TCRdb, only in-frame clones are kept and a portion is missing. The profile shows 25,000 to 35,000 clones, 78% of them singletons. Germline-derived CDR1 and CDR2 are MNHNY and SVGAGI (reference sequence). This CDR3 region has 16 residues. The V and J ends lost 4 bases and 1 base, in that order; junction bases with no gene match: 8. Turning to this clone: Its antigen is not identified.

This clonotype originated in an adult woman with HIV who was CMV-seropositive. This sample comprised CD4+ T cells sorted from PBMCs after approximately 20-hour stimulation, obtained from a patient who received antiretroviral therapy. The rearrangement links TRBV6-6 to TRBJ2-7, with 9 bases matching TRBD1. The CDR3 loop is CASSFYRGLRSYEQYF. The CDR3 DNA reads TGTGCCAGCAGTTTTTACAGGGGGCTGAGGTCCTACGAGCAGTACTTC.